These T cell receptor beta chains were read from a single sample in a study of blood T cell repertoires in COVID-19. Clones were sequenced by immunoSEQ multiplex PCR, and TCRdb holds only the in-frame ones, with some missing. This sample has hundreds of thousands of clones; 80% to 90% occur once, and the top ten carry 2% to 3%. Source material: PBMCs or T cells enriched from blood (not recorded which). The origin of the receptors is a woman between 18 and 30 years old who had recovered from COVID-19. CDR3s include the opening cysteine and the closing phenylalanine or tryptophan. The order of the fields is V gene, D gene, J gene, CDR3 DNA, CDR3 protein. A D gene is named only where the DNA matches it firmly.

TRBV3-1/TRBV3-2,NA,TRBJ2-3,TGTGCCAGCAGCCTAATCGGAGTTCGTTATACGCAGTATTTT,CASSLIGVRYTQYF
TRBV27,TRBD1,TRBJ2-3,TGTGCCAGCAGCAGGAAAGGAGTATGGCCCGGGACAGGGAACGCAGATACGCAGTATTTT,CASSRKGVWPGTGNADTQYF
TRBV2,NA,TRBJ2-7,TGTGCCAGCACCCCTAGCTCCTACGAGCAGTACTTC,CASTPSSYEQYF
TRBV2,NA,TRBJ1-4,TGTGCCAGCAGGACAGTTCCTAATGAAAAACTGTTTTTT,CASRTVPNEKLFF
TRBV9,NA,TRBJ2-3,TGTGCCAGCAGCGTTGTAAAAGGAGGGGAGAGCACAGATACGCAGTATTTT,CASSVVKGGESTDTQYF
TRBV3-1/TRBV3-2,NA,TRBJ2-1,TGTGCCAGCAGCTCCCGAGAGGGGGGGGGATTGAGCTCCTACAATGAGCAGTTCTTC,CASSSREGGGLSSYNEQFF
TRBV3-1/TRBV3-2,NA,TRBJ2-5,TGTGCCAGCAGCCCCGGAGTAGCTGGGTCGGAGACCCAGTACTTC,CASSPGVAGSETQYF
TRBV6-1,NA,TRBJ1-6,TGTGCCAGCAGTGAAGTGGGGGGGGGATCCTATAATTCACCCCTCCACTTT,CASSEVGGGSYNSPLHF
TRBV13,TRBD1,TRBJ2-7,TGTGCCAGCAGCTTAGCGGGACAGGCCTACTCCTACGAGCAGTACTTC,CASSLAGQAYSYEQYF
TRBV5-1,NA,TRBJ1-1,TGCGCCAGCAGCTCCGGGTCCATGAACACTGAAGCTTTCTTT,CASSSGSMNTEAFF
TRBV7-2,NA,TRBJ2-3,TGTGCCAGCAGTCTGGCGGGGCCTAGCACAGATACGCAGTATTTT,CASSLAGPSTDTQYF
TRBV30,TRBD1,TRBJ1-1,TGTGCGTTGGACAGGGGGAACACTGAAGCTTTCTTT,CALDRGNTEAFF
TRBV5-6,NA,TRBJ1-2,TGTGCCAGCAGTTCTATGTCGGGGGTCTCGGTCTATGGCTACACCTTC,CASSSMSGVSVYGYTF
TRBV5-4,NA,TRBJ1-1,TGTGCCAGCAGCCCGCGGGGTGTGTACAGGAACACTGAAGCTTTCTTT,CASSPRGVYRNTEAFF
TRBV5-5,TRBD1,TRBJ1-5,TGTGCCAGCAGCTTTTCAGGGGGCAAGAGCAATCAGCCCCAGCATTTT,CASSFSGGKSNQPQHF
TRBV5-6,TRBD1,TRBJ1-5,TGTGCCAGCAGCTCCGGGACAGGGTCCAATCAGCCCCAGCATTTT,CASSSGTGSNQPQHF
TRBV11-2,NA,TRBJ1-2,TGTGCCAGCAGCTTACTAGATCAGGGGCCCTATGGCTACACCTTC,CASSLLDQGPYGYTF